This section outlines one T cell receptor beta chain sequence together with its context. This receptor's antigen is unknown. No quality values exist for individual bases; no much larger clone is one base distant. The immunoSEQ hsTCRB v3.0 assay was used at survey level resolution for TRB variable region sequencing. TRB sequencing targeted a depth of about 40,000-50,000 T-cell genomes per sample. An Illumina MiSeq with a v3 150-cycle kit was used to sequence the pooled TRB libraries. As for the authors' bioinformatics: Repertoire analysis was performed in R inside a reproducible Nextflow workflow that covered QC, data transformation and analysis. LymphoSeq2, an R package for exploring AIRR-Seq data, was used to implement custom analyses. After excluding a handful of samples that yielded fewer than 5000 total TRB sequences, 190 or so HIV repertoires remained for analysis. Among the roughly 190 retained HIV repertoires, 59 were collected before ART initiation and 120 to 140 were collected after ART initiation. Repertoires were downsampled to 5000 TRB nucleotide sequences, with summary statistics averaged over 100 downsampling iterations. Only TRB sequences with CDR3 regions of at least seven amino acids were retained for analysis. Diversity was measured with a Shannon entropy-derived clonality score and the Gini coefficient. In the repertoire networks, any two of the top 5000 CDR3 amino acid sequences were linked whenever the two sequences differed by an edit distance of one. For TRB CDR3 amino acid sequences, GLIPH2 was used to predict antigen specificity groups and MHC restriction. To flag known CMV, EBV, HIV or tissue antigen associations, CDR3 amino acid sequences were matched against VDJdb and McPAS-TCR. Pre-ART, post-ART and control groups were compared with Wilcoxon signed-rank tests and Holm-Bonferroni correction. As stored in TCRdb, this immuneACCESS dataset retains in-frame rearrangements with V and J assigned. A fraction of the clones does not appear; measured against another copy, unresolved V genes explain less than half of the discrepancy, and the remainder lacks a known reason. D and trimming come from the DNA, and the V and J calls and clone size come from that table. The sample has about 40,000 clones on record, 75% to 90% of them singletons. The top ten constitute roughly 6.1% of the sample.

This sample was included in a study of long-term antiretroviral therapy in people with HIV (dated by TCRdb to the early 2020s). Turning to the overall study: The earliest samples were collected about a decade before the 2015 WHO recommendation for immediate ART, when ART was typically delayed until CD4 counts fell. Whether ART initiation and durable HIV suppression were associated with changes in peripheral blood TRB repertoire composition and diversity was tested in a retrospective serial study. About 35% of the 30 participants with HIV were female. No cross-contamination during QIAcube processing was shown when test extractions of a monoclonal T-cell line were performed alongside 30 to 40 polyclonal samples. A total of about 190 cryopreserved PBMC samples were contributed to the cohort by 30 adults with confirmed HIV infection, with samples collected serially over a mean of around 6 years (range 1-12).

What the work shows at the level of the full study, not this receptor alone: A significant increase in TRB diversity was found to be associated with ART initiation, although TRB diversity was observed to remain significantly below that of transplant donor controls even after long-term ART. Inferences about post-ART repertoire changes are limited because no data were available on ART adherence, viral resistance or therapy changes. HIV repertoires had narrower CDR3 length ranges than controls, and the network structure suggested an antigen-experienced repertoire that shifted only slightly toward naive after ART. The samples span the years 2004 to 2017, and the ART regimens used at that time may not be as effective as current regimens. Expanded TRB clones identified before ART initiation dominated the repertoire across all time points, though the dominance fluctuated and decreased in many PLHIV after ART. Unsorted PBMC were profiled instead of sorted CD4+ and CD8+ T cells because pre-ART samples had limited cell numbers. Since PBMC availability was limited, sequencing covered only the TCR beta chain, with no alpha chain pairing.

Participants were included only if at least one PBMC sample before ART initiation and at least two post-ART samples were available. Treatment was received in the United States of America by all participants with HIV. Before DNA extraction, cryopreserved samples of roughly 0.85-11 million PBMC were thawed and then washed. At the time of the earliest PBMC sample, participants with HIV were aged between about 20 and 55 years. Per participant, PBMC samples came from 1-4 timepoints prior to ART initiation and 2-8 timepoints following ART initiation, for a median of 7 samples. For every participant, serial HIV viral load, CD4+ T-cell count, ART history and demographic data were obtained. A Qiagen kit on a QIAcube was used to extract genomic DNA from unsorted PBMC, with samples processed in batches of 12. For CDR1 and CDR2, the germline V gene (reference sequence) lists SGHNT and YYREEE. The junction shows trimming of 4 bases on V and 7 bases on J, and the gene matches do not reach 8 bases of it. The CDR3 covers 15 residues, taking in both the cysteine and the phenylalanine. The retained sequence is limited to the CDR3, 45 bases, with the frame set at the first base.

The sequence came from a woman in her forties or fifties with HIV. Sequencing was performed on unsorted PBMCs, taken 3.1 years after starting antiretroviral therapy. The sequence is built from TRBV5-4 and TRBJ1-4; 9 bases in the middle match TRBD1. The CDR3 reads CASSRGQGEVEKLFF. The DNA sequence is TGTGCCAGCAGCCGGGGACAGGGCGAGGTTGAAAAACTGTTTTTT. Supplemented by the reference TRBV5-4 and TRBJ1-4 proteins around the CDR3, the complete variable domain is ETGVTQSPTHLIKTRGQQVTLRCSSQSGHNTVSWYQQALGQGPQFIFQYYREEENGRGNFPPRFSGLQFPNYSSELNVNALELDDSALYLCASSRGQGEVEKLFFGSGTQLSVL.